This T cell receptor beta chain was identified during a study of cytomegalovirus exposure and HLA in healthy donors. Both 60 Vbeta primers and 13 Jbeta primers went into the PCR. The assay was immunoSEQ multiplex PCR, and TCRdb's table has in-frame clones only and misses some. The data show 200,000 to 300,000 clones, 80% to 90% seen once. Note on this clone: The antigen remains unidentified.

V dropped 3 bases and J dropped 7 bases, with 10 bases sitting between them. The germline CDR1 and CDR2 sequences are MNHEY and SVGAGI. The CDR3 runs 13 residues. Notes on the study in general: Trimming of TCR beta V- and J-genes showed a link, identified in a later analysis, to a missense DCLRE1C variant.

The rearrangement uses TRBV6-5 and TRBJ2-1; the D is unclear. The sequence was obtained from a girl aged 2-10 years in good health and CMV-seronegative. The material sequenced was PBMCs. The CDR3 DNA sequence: TGTGCCAGCAGTTATGATTCCAGGAATGAGCAGTTCTTC. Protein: CASSYDSRNEQFF.